This entry lists 4 T cell receptor beta chains sequenced from one sample in a study of T-cell reconstitution after alpha-beta-depleted transplantation in children. Construction of the TCRbeta library involved unique molecular identifiers. MiXCR, run by TCRdb on the PCR reads, gives a single entry per CDR3 protein. The sample has 700,000 to 850,000 distinct CDR3 sequences; 15% to 20% are singletons. This material consisted of PBMCs, mostly from graft donor cells, taken 360 days after TCRalphabeta/CD19-depleted stem cell transplant. Receptor source: a male patient younger than 18 who had a stem cell transplant for acute lymphoblastic leukemia, so the T cells may come from the graft donor.

V and J are TRBV5-1 and TRBJ2-3; 10 bases line up with TRBD2. After removal of 4 bases from V and 1 base from J, the junction contained 9 bases not matched to a gene. Germline V lookup: CDR1 SGHRS, CDR2 YFSETQ. The CDR3 is 17 residues long. The CDR3 DNA sequence: TGCGCCAGCAGCCTGGGGGTTCTAGCGGGGGGCACAGATACGCAGTATTTT. Translated: CASSLGVLAGGTDTQYF.

This clonotype occurred many times. The V and J genes are TRBV11-2 and TRBJ2-5; 8 bases are a match to TRBD1. The CDR3 consists of 14 residues. J was trimmed by 4 bases and V by 5 bases; bases with no gene match: 6. From germline, CDR1 is SGHAT and CDR2 FQNNGV. CDR3 sequence reads: CASSPTTGVETQYF. The CDR3 DNA is TGTGCCAGCAGCCCAACGACAGGGGTAGAGACCCAGTACTTC. Drawing the rest from reference TRBV11-2 and TRBJ2-5, the complete variable domain is EAGVAQSPRYKIIEKRQSVAFWCNPISGHATLYWYQQILGQGPKLLIQFQNNGVVDDSQLPKDRFSAERLKGVDSTLKIQPAKLEDSAVYLCASSPTTGVETQYFGPGTRLLVL.

CDR3 sequence: CSAFGQGELFF. The CDR3 bases are TGCAGTGCTTTCGGACAGGGGGAGCTGTTTTTT. The chain has TRBV20-1 and TRBJ2-2, with D possibly matching TRBD1 (6 bases). V lost 5 bases to trimming and J lost 8 bases, with 9 bases between them. The CDR3 has 11 amino acids. The germline CDR1 and CDR2 sequences are DFQATT and SNEGSKA (reference sequence).

This clonotype was recorded only once. Its ends do not fully match the called genes, so a read error is possible. V usage is TRBV5-1 and J usage is TRBJ2-1; D gene uncertain. The CDR3 has 13 amino acids. Germline V CDR1 and CDR2: SGHRS, YFSETQ. In DNA form, the CDR3 reads TGCGCCAGCAGCTTGGATCGGCCCGCGTCGGTCGTCTTC. Its protein is CASSLDRPASVVF.